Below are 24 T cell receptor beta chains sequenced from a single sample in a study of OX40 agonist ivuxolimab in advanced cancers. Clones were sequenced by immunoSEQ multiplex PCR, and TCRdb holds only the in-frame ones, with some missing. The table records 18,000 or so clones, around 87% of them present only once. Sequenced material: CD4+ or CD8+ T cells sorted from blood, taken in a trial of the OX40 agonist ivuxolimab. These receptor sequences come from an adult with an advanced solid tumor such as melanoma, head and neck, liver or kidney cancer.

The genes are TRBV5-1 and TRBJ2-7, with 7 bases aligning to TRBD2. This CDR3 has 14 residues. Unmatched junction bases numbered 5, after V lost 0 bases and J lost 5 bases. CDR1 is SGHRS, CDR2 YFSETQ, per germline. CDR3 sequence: CASSLGLAYHEQYF. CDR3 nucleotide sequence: TGCGCCAGCAGCTTGGGACTAGCTTACCACGAGCAGTACTTC.

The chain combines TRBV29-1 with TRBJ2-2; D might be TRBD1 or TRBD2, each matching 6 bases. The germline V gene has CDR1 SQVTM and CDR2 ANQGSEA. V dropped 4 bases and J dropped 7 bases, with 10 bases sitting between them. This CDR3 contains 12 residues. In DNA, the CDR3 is TGCAGCGTTGCCAGGGGAGGCGGGGAGCTGTTTTTT. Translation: CSVARGGGELFF.

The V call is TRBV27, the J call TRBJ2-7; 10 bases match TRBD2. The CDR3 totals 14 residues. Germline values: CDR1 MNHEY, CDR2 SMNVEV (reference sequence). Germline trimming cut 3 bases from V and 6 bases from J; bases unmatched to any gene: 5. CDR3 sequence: CASSLGLALGEQYF. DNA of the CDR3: TGTGCCAGCAGTTTGGGACTAGCGCTCGGCGAGCAGTACTTC.

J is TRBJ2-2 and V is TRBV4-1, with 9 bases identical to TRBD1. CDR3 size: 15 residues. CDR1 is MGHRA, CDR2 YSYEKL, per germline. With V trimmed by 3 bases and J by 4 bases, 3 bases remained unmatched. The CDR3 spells CASSHGTGSTGELFF. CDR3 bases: TGCGCCAGCAGCCACGGGACAGGGAGCACCGGGGAGCTGTTTTTT.

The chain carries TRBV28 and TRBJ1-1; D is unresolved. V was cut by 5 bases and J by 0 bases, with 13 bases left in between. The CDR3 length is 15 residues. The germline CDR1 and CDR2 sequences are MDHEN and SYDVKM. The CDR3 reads CASSPLPGMNTEAFF. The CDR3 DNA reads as TGTGCCAGCAGTCCCCTTCCAGGCATGAACACTGAAGCTTTCTTT.

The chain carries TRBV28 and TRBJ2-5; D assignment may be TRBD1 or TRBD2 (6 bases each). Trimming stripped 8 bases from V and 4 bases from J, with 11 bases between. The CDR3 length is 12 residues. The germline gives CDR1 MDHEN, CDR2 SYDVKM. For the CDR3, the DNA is TGTGCCAGCTCAAAGGGGGGAGAGACCCAGTACTTC. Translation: CASSKGGETQYF.

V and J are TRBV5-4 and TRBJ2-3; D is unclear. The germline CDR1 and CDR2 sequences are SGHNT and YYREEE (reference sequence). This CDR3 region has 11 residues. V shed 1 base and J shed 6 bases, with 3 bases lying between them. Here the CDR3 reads CASSLQDTQYF. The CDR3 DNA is TGTGCCAGCAGCTTGCAGGATACGCAGTATTTT.

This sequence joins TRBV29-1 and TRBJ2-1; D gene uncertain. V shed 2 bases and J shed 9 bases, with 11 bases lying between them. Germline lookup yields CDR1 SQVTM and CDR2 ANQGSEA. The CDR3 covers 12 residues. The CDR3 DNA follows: TGCAGCGTTGAACACGAGACCCCTGAGCAGTTCTTC. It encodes CSVEHETPEQFF.

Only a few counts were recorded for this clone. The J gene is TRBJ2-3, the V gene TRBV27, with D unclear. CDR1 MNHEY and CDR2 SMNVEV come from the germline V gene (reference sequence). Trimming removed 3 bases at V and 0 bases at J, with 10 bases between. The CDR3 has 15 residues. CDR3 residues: CASSLQASSTDTQYF. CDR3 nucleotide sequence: TGTGCCAGCAGTTTGCAGGCCTCTAGCACAGATACGCAGTATTTT.

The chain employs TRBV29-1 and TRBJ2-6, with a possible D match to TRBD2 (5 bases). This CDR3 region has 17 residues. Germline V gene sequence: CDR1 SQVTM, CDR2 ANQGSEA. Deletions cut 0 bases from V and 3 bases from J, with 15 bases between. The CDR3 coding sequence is TGCAGCGTTGAAGAAAGGACTGGGTTGGGTGGGGCCAACGTCCTGACTTTC. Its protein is CSVEERTGLGGANVLTF.

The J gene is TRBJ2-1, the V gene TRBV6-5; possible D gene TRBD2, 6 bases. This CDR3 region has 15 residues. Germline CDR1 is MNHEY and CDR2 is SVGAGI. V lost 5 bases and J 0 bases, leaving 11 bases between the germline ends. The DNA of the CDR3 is TGTGCCAGCAGTCCCTCCGGGAGCTCCTACAATGAGCAGTTCTTC. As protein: CASSPSGSSYNEQFF.

CDR3 region: CASEGPYEQYF. DNA for the CDR3: TGTGCCAGCGAGGGACCCTACGAGCAGTACTTC. This chain uses TRBV18 with TRBJ2-7, with D perhaps TRBD1 or TRBD2 (5 bases each). CDR3 size: 11 residues. The ends were cut back, 8 bases at V and 2 bases at J, with 7 bases in the middle. The germline gives CDR1 KGHSH, CDR2 LQKENI.

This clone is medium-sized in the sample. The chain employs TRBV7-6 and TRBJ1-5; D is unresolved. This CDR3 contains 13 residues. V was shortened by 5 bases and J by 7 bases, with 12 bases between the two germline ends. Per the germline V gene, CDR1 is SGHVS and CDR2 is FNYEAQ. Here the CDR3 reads CASSPYVGQPQHF. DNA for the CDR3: TGTGCCAGCAGCCCGTACGTCGGGCAGCCCCAGCATTTT.

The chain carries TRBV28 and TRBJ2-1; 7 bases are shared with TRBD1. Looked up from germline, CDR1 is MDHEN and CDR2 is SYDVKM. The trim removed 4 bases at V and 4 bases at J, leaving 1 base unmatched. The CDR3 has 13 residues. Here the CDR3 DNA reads TGTGCCAGCAGTTCCAGGGGGTACAATGAGCAGTTCTTC. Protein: CASSSRGYNEQFF.

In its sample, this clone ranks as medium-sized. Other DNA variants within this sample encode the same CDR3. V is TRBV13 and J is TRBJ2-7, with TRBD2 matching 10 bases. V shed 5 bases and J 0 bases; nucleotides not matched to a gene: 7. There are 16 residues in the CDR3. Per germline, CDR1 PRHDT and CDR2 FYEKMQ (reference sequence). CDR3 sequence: CASSTRTSGNSYEQYF. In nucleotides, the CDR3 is TGTGCCAGCAGCACCAGGACTAGCGGAAACTCCTACGAGCAGTACTTC.

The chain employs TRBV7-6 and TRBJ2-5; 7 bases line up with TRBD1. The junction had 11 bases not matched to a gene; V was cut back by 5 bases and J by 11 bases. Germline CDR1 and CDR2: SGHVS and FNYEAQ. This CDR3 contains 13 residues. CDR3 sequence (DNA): TGTGCCAGCAGCCCGTCACAGGGGTGGGAGCAGTACTTC. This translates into CASSPSQGWEQYF.

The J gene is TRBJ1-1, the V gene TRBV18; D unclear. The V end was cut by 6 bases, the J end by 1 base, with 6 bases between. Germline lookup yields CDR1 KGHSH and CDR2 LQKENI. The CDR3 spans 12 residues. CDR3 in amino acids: CASSSENTEAFF. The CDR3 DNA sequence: TGTGCCAGCTCGAGTGAGAACACTGAAGCTTTCTTT. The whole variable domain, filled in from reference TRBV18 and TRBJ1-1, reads NAGVMQNPRHLVRRRGQEARLRCSPMKGHSHVYWYRQLPEEGLKFMVYLQKENIIDESGMPKERFSAEFPKEGPSILRIQQVVRGDSAAYFCASSSENTEAFFGQGTRLTVV.

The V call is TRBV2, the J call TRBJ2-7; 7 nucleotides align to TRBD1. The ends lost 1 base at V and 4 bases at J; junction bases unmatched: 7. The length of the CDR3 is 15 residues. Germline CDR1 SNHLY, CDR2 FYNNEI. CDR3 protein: CASSEVGQAEYEQYF. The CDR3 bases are TGTGCCAGCAGTGAAGTCGGACAGGCGGAGTACGAGCAGTACTTC.

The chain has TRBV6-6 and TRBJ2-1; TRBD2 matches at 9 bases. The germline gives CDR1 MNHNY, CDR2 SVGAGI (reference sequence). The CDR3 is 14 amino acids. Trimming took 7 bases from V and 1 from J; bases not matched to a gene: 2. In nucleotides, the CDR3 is TGTGCCAGCAACAGCGGGAGGTCCTACAATGAGCAGTTCTTC. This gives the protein CASNSGRSYNEQFF.

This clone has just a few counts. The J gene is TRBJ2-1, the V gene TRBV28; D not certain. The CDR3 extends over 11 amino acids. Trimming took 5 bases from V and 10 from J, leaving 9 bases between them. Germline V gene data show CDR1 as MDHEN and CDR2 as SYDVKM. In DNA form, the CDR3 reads TGTGCCAGCAGTAGCTCCTTGGAGCAGTTCTTC. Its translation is CASSSSLEQFF. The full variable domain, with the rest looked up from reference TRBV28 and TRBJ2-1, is DVKVTQSSRYLVKRTGEKVFLECVQDMDHENMFWYRQDPGLGLRLIYFSYDVKMKEKGDIPEGYSVSREKKERFSLILESASTNQTSMYLCASSSSLEQFFGPGTRLTVL.

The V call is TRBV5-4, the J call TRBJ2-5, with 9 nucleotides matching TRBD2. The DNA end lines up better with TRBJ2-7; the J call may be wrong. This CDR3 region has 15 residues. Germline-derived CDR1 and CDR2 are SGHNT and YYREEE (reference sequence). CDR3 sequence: CASSFRGLAHYEQYF. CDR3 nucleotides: TGTGCCAGCAGCTTCCGAGGACTAGCGCACTACGAGCAGTACTTC.

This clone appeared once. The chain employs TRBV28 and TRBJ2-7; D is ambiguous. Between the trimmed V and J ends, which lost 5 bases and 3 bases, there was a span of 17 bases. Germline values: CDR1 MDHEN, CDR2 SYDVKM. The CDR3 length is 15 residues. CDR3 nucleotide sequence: TGTGCCAGCAGTGGAAGCACTGATGGGTTCTACGAGCAGTACTTC. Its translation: CASSGSTDGFYEQYF.

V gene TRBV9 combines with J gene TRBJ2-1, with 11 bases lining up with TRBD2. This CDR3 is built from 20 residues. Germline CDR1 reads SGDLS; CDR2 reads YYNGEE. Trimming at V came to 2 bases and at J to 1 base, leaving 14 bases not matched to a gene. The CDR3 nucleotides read TGTGCCAGCAGCGTTTCGGGACTAGCGGTCGCGAAGCCTTCCTACAATGAGCAGTTCTTC. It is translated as CASSVSGLAVAKPSYNEQFF. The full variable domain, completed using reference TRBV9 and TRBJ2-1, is DSGVTQTPKHLITATGQRVTLRCSPRSGDLSVYWYQQSLDQGLQFLIQYYNGEERAKGNILERFSAQQFPDLHSELNLSSLELGDSALYFCASSVSGLAVAKPSYNEQFFGPGTRLTVL.

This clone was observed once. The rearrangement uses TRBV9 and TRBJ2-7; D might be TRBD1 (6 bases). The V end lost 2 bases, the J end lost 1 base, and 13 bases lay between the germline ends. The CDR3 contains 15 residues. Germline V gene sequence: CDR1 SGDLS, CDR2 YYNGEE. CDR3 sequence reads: CASSVGASRSYEQYF. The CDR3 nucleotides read TGTGCCAGCAGCGTGGGGGCTAGTCGTTCCTACGAGCAGTACTTC. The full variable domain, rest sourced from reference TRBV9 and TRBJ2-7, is DSGVTQTPKHLITATGQRVTLRCSPRSGDLSVYWYQQSLDQGLQFLIQYYNGEERAKGNILERFSAQQFPDLHSELNLSSLELGDSALYFCASSVGASRSYEQYFGPGTRLTVT.